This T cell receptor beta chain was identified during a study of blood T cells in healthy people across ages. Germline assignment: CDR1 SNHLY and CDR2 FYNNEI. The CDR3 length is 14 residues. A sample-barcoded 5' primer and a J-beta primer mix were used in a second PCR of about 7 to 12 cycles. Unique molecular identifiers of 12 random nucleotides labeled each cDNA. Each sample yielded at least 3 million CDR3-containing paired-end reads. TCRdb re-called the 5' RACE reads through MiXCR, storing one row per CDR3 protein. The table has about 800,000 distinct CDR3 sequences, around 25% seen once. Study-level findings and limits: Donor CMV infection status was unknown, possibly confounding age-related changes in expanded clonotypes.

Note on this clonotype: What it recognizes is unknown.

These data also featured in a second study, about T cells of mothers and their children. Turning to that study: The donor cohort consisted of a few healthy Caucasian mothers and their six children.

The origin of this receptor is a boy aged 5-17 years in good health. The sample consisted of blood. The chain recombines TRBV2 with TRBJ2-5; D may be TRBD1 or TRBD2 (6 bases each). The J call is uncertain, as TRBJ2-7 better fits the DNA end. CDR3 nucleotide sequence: TGTGCCAGCAGTGGGGGGGCGCTCTCCTACGAGCAGTACTTC. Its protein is CASSGGALSYEQYF.